This TCR beta chain is drawn from a study of T-cell reconstitution after alpha-beta-depleted transplantation in children. The TCRbeta library incorporated unique molecular identifiers. TCRdb analysed the PCR reads with MiXCR anew, one entry per CDR3 protein. The table records approximately 190,000 distinct CDR3 sequences, under 8.5% of them present only once. The CDR3 consists of 12 residues. V was cut by 3 bases and J by 6 bases, with 8 bases left in between. Germline V gene sequence: CDR1 SEHNR, CDR2 FQNEAQ (reference sequence). Comment on this clonotype: What it binds is not known.

General study points: T-cell numbers and diversity one year post-transplant derived largely from freshly generated T cells.

The sequences come from PBMCs, mostly from graft donor cells, collected 360 days after TCRalphabeta/CD19-depleted stem cell transplant. This chain connects TRBV7-9 to TRBJ1-1, with D tentatively TRBD1 (5 bases). The source of this sequence is a male patient aged 2 to 9 who had a stem cell transplant for acute myeloid leukemia, so the T cells may come from the graft donor. The CDR3 here is CASSLTTAEAFF. The CDR3 DNA follows: TGTGCCAGCAGCTTGACGACAGCTGAAGCTTTCTTT.